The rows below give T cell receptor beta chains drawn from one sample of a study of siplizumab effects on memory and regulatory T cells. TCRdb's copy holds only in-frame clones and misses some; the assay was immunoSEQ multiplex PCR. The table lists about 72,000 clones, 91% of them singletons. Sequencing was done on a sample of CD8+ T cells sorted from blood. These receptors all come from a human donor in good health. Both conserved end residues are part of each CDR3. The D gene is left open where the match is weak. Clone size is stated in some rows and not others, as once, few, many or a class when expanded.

cdr3_aa: CASSDVVNYGYTF
cdr3_nt: TGTGCCAGCAGTGATGTAGTTAACTATGGCTACACCTTC
v_call: TRBV2
d_call: -
clone_size: -
j_call: TRBJ1-2

cdr3_aa: CASSPETGGVTEAFF
cdr3_nt: TGCGCCAGCAGCCCAGAGACAGGGGGGGTTACTGAAGCTTTCTTT
v_call: TRBV5-1
d_call: TRBD1
clone_size: -
j_call: TRBJ1-1

cdr3_aa: CASSNFRTREAFF
cdr3_nt: TGTGCCAGCAGTAACTTTAGGACGAGGGAAGCTTTCTTT
v_call: TRBV27
d_call: -
clone_size: -
j_call: TRBJ1-1

cdr3_aa: CASSEQGGLSQPQHF
cdr3_nt: TGTGCCAGCAGCGAACAGGGGGGTCTCTCCCAGCCCCAGCATTTT
v_call: TRBV7-8
d_call: TRBD1
clone_size: -
j_call: TRBJ1-5

cdr3_aa: CATRGVAVNEQFF
cdr3_nt: TGTGCCACTCGGGGAGTGGCGGTTAATGAGCAGTTCTTC
v_call: TRBV10-3
d_call: -
clone_size: -
j_call: TRBJ2-1

cdr3_aa: CASSGFGTKNIQYF
cdr3_nt: TGTGCCAGCAGTGGTTTTGGGACTAAAAACATTCAGTACTTC
v_call: TRBV6-1
d_call: -
clone_size: -
j_call: TRBJ2-4

cdr3_aa: CASSYPDGGTNSPLHF
cdr3_nt: TGTGCCAGCAGTTACCCGGACGGTGGTACTAATTCACCCCTCCACTTT
v_call: TRBV6-5
d_call: -
clone_size: few
j_call: TRBJ1-6

cdr3_aa: CASSRDGYEQYF
cdr3_nt: TGTGCTAGCAGTCGGGACGGTTACGAGCAGTACTTC
v_call: TRBV7-7
d_call: -
clone_size: few
j_call: TRBJ2-7

cdr3_aa: CASSPRGPDYGYTF
cdr3_nt: TGTGCCAGCAGTCCCCGGGGGCCAGACTATGGCTACACCTTC
v_call: TRBV27
d_call: -
clone_size: -
j_call: TRBJ1-2

cdr3_aa: CASSWVGNLNEQFF
cdr3_nt: TGTGCCAGCAGTTGGGTGGGGAATCTGAATGAGCAGTTCTTC
v_call: TRBV27
d_call: -
clone_size: -
j_call: TRBJ2-1

cdr3_aa: CASSLVSGVTEAFF
cdr3_nt: TGTGCCAGCAGCTTAGTATCAGGGGTCACTGAAGCTTTCTTT
v_call: TRBV7-9
d_call: -
clone_size: -
j_call: TRBJ1-1

cdr3_aa: CASSLTGFYEQYF
cdr3_nt: TGTGCCAGCAGCTTAACAGGGTTCTACGAGCAGTACTTC
v_call: TRBV13
d_call: -
clone_size: -
j_call: TRBJ2-7

cdr3_aa: CASRLGQTGSTEAFF
cdr3_nt: TGTGCCAGTAGGTTGGGACAGACGGGATCCACTGAAGCTTTCTTT
v_call: TRBV19
d_call: TRBD1
clone_size: -
j_call: TRBJ1-1

cdr3_aa: CASSKARGTTNTGELFF
cdr3_nt: TGTGCCAGCAGCAAAGCGCGAGGCACGACGAACACCGGGGAGCTGTTTTTT
v_call: TRBV21-1
d_call: -
clone_size: few
j_call: TRBJ2-2

cdr3_aa: CASSRDNEAFF
cdr3_nt: TGTGCCAGCAGCCGGGACAATGAAGCTTTCTTT
v_call: TRBV7-9
d_call: -
clone_size: -
j_call: TRBJ1-1

cdr3_aa: CASSYGLADLYNEQFF
cdr3_nt: TGTGCCAGCAGTTACGGACTAGCGGACCTTTACAATGAGCAGTTCTTC
v_call: TRBV6-5
d_call: TRBD2
clone_size: -
j_call: TRBJ2-1

cdr3_aa: CSVRQGGVVTEAFF
cdr3_nt: TGCAGCGTCAGACAGGGAGGGGTAGTCACTGAAGCTTTCTTT
v_call: TRBV29-1
d_call: TRBD1
clone_size: few
j_call: TRBJ1-1

cdr3_aa: CASSLSTGQNEQYF
cdr3_nt: TGTGCCAGCAGCTTAAGTACAGGTCAGAACGAGCAGTACTTC
v_call: TRBV7-6
d_call: -
clone_size: -
j_call: TRBJ2-7

cdr3_aa: CASSYAGQGTNTEAFF
cdr3_nt: TGTGCCAGCAGTTACGCTGGACAGGGCACGAACACTGAAGCTTTCTTT
v_call: TRBV6-5
d_call: TRBD1
clone_size: -
j_call: TRBJ1-1

cdr3_aa: CASSQGQLNTEAFF
cdr3_nt: TGTGCCAGCAGCCAGGGACAGCTGAACACTGAAGCTTTCTTT
v_call: TRBV5-6
d_call: TRBD1
clone_size: -
j_call: TRBJ1-1

cdr3_aa: CASSLAGTDPNEQFF
cdr3_nt: TGTGCCAGCAGTTTAGCCGGGACAGACCCCAATGAGCAGTTCTTC
v_call: TRBV27
d_call: TRBD1
clone_size: -
j_call: TRBJ2-1

cdr3_aa: CASSQDRGGLYEQYF
cdr3_nt: TGCGCCAGCAGCCAAGATCGGGGGGGTTTGTACGAGCAGTACTTC
v_call: TRBV4-1
d_call: TRBD2
clone_size: -
j_call: TRBJ2-7

cdr3_aa: CASSLFSYNEQFF
cdr3_nt: TGTGCCAGCAGTTTGTTCTCCTACAATGAGCAGTTCTTC
v_call: TRBV27
d_call: -
clone_size: -
j_call: TRBJ2-1

cdr3_aa: CASSETTWAEAFF
cdr3_nt: TGTGCCAGCTCTGAAACGACTTGGGCTGAAGCTTTCTTT
v_call: TRBV19
d_call: -
clone_size: -
j_call: TRBJ1-1

cdr3_aa: CASSGQGARVRYNEQFF
cdr3_nt: TGCGCCAGCAGCGGACAGGGGGCGCGGGTGAGATACAATGAGCAGTTCTTC
v_call: TRBV4-1
d_call: TRBD1
clone_size: -
j_call: TRBJ2-1